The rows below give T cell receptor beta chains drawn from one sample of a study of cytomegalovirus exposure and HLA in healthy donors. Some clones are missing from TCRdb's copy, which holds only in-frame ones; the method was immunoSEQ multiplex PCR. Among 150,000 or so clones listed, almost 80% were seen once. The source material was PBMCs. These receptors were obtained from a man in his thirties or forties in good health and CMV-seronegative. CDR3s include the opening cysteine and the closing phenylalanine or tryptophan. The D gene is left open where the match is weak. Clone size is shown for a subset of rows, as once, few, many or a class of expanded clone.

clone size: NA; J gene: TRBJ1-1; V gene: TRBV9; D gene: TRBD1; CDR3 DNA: TGTGCCAGCAGCGTGGGGGACAGCCGGAGGCGCACTGAAGCTTTCTTT; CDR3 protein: CASSVGDSRRRTEAFF
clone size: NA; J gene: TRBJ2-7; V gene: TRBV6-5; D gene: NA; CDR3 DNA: TGTGCCAGCAGAGGAGGTACCTACGAGCAGTACTTC; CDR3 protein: CASRGGTYEQYF
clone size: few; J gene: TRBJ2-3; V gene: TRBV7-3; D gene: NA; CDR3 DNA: TGTGCCAGCAGCCGAGGACAGACCACAGATACGCAGTATTTT; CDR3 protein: CASSRGQTTDTQYF
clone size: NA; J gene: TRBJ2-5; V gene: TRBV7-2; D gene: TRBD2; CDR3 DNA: TGTGCCAGCAGCTTAGTAACACCGGGGGGGAAGACCCAGTACTTC; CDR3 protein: CASSLVTPGGKTQYF
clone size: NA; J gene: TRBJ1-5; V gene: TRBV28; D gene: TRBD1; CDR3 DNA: TGTGCCAGCCGTCTGGCGGGACAGGGGTACAATCAGCCCCAGCATTTT; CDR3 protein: CASRLAGQGYNQPQHF
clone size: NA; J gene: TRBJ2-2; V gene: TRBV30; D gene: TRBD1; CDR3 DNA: TGTGCCTGGAGGGGACAGGGGGGGTCCGGGGAGCTGTTTTTT; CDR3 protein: CAWRGQGGSGELFF
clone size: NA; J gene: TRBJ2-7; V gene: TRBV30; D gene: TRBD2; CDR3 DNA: TGTGCCTGGAGGGTGTCTAGCGGGCCTAGCTCCGGCGAGCAGTACTTC; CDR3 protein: CAWRVSSGPSSGEQYF
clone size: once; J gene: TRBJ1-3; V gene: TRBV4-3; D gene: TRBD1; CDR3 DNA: TGCGCCAGCAGCCAAGGGGGACAGTCCTTTCGCTCTGGAAACACCATATATTTT; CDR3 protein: CASSQGGQSFRSGNTIYF
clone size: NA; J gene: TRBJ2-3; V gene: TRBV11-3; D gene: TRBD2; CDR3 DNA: TGTGCCAGCAGCTTGGGACTAGCGGGAGACGGCACAGATACGCAGTATTTT; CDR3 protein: CASSLGLAGDGTDTQYF
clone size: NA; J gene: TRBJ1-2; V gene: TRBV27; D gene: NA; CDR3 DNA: TGTGCCAGCAAATCGGGTAACTATGGCTACACCTTC; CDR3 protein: CASKSGNYGYTF
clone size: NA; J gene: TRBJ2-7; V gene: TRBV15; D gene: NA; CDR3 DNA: TGTGCCACCAGCGGAGCTAGACCCGGCGAGCAGTACTTC; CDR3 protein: CATSGARPGEQYF
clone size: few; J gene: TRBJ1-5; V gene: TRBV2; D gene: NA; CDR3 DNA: TGTGCCAGCAGTGAAACGGAGCAGCCCCAGCATTTT; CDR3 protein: CASSETEQPQHF
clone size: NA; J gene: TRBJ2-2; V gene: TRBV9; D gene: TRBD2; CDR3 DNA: TGTGCCAGCAGCGTAGTGGCTAGCGGGGGTACGAACACCGGGGAGCTGTTTTTT; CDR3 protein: CASSVVASGGTNTGELFF
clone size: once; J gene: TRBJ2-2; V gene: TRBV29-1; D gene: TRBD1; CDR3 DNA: TGCAGCGCCGAGAGGACAGGGGGGGCCGGGGAGCTGTTTTTT; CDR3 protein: CSAERTGGAGELFF
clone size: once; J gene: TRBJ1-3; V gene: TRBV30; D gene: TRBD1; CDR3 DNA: TGTGCCTGGAGTGTACCTGAGACAGGGTTTAACACCATATATTTT; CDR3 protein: CAWSVPETGFNTIYF
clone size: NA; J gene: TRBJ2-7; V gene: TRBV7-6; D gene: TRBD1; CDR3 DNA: TGTGCCAGCAGCTCAGGAGCGGGACAGGGGCCCTCCTACGAGCAGTACTTC; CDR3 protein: CASSSGAGQGPSYEQYF
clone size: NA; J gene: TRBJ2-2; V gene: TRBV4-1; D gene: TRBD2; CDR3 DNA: TGCGCCAGCAGCCCCCAATCGACTAGCGGGAGCGGCACCGGGGAGCTGTTTTTT; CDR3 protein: CASSPQSTSGSGTGELFF
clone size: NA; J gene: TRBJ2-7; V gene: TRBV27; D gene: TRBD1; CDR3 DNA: TGTGCCAGCAGAAGCGGCGGACAGGGGGTGTTGGAGCAGTACTTC; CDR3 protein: CASRSGGQGVLEQYF
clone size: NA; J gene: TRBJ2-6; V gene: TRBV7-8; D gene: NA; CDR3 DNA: TGTGCCAGCAGCCCGAGCTCTGGGGCCAACGTCCTGACTTTC; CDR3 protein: CASSPSSGANVLTF
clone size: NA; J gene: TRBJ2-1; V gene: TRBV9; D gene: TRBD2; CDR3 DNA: TGTGCCAGCAGCGTAGCTACGCCGGGACTAGCGGGAGGGAGGGGCGATGAGCAGTTCTTC; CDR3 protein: CASSVATPGLAGGRGDEQFF
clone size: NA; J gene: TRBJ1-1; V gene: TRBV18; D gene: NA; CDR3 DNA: TGTGCCAGCTCACCACGAGGTGCAGGGGCGGACACTGAAGCTTTCTTT; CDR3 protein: CASSPRGAGADTEAFF
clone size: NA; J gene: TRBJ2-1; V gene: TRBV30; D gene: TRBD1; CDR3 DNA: TGTGCCTGGAGTAAGGGACAGGGTCCCTACAATGAGCAGTTCTTC; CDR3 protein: CAWSKGQGPYNEQFF
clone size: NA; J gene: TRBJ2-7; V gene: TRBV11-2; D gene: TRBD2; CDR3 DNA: TGTGCCAGTGGACGGGGGGACTCCTACGAGCAGTACTTC; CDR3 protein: CASGRGDSYEQYF
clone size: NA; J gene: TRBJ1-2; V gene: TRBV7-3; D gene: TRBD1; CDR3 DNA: TGTGCCAGCAGCCGGGGACAGAACCTCTATGGCTACACCTTC; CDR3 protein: CASSRGQNLYGYTF
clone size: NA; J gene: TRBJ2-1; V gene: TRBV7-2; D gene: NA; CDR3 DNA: TGTGCCAGCAGCTTAGCGAGGAGCAATGAGCAGTTCTTC; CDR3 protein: CASSLARSNEQFF
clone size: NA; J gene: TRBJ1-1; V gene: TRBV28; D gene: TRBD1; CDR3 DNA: TGTGCCAGCAGTACTAAAGGGACAGGGTGGGGCACTGAAGCTTTCTTT; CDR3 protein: CASSTKGTGWGTEAFF
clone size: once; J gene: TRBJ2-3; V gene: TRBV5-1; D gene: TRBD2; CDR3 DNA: TGCGCCAGCGGGGGGGATTTCGGGGATACGCAGTATTTT; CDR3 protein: CASGGDFGDTQYF
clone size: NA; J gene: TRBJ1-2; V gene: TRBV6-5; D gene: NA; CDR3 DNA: TGTGCCAGCAGTTACTTGCGGGGTGGCTACACCTTC; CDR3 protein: CASSYLRGGYTF
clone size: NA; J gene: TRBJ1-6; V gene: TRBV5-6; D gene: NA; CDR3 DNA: TGTGCCAGCACCCGCGAGCTTAATTCACCCCTCCACTTT; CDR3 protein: CASTRELNSPLHF